This TCR beta chain is from a study of CD8 T cells in Susac syndrome. Reverse transcription of about 0.5 to 1 ug RNA used random hexamers. MiXCR was run by TCRdb on the immunoSEQ multiplex PCR reads, yielding one entry per CDR3 protein. Of about 22,000 distinct CDR3 sequences listed, 93% were seen once; the top ten hold approximately 0.25%. The V and J ends lost 5 bases and 0 bases respectively, with 14 bases between them. The CDR3 totals 15 residues. Germline V lookup: CDR1 MNHEY, CDR2 SVGAGI. As concerns this clonotype: The antigen is unknown.

TEMRA cells were FACS-enriched, while CD8+ and CD4+ T cells were negatively isolated. Study-level findings and limits: As the study acknowledged, the number of individuals in its TCR sequencing and HLA analysis was relatively small.

Sequenced: CD8+ T cells from PBMCs. The source of this sequence is a human donor in good health. The rearrangement joins TRBV6-5 to TRBJ2-7; either TRBD1 or TRBD2 may supply D (5 bases each). CDR3 sequence reads: CASSPPGTVSYEQYF. In nucleotides, the CDR3 is TGTGCCAGCAGTCCTCCCGGGACGGTCTCCTACGAGCAGTACTTC.